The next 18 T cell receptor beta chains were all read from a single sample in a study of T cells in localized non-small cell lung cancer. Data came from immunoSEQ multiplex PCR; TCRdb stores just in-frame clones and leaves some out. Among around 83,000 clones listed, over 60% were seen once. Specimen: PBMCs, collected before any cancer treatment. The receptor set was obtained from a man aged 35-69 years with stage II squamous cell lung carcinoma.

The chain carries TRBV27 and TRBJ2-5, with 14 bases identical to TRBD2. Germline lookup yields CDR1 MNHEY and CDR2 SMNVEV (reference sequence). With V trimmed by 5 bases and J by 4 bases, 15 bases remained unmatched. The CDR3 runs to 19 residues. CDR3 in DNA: TGTGCCAGCAGTCGACTGGGGACTAGCGGGAGTGGGTTGGCAGAGACCCAGTACTTC. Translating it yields CASSRLGTSGSGLAETQYF.

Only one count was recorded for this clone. The CDR3 protein is CASVAFSGAGPYNEQFF. CDR3 nucleotide sequence: TGTGCCAGCGTCGCTTTCTCGGGGGCAGGACCTTACAATGAGCAGTTCTTC. The V gene is TRBV5-8, the J gene TRBJ2-1, with D perhaps TRBD1 or TRBD2 (6 bases each). Per germline, CDR1 SGHTS and CDR2 YDEGEE. V lost 7 bases and J 4 bases, leaving 24 bases between the germline ends. CDR3 length: 17 amino acids. Drawing the rest from reference TRBV5-8 and TRBJ2-1, the complete variable domain is EAGVTQSPTHLIKTRGQQATLRCSPISGHTSVYWYQQALGLGLQFLLWYDEGEERNRGNFPPRFSGRQFPNYSSELNVNALELEDSALYLCASVAFSGAGPYNEQFFGPGTRLTVL.

CDR3 residues: CASSLQGRYNEQFF. The CDR3 nucleotides are TGTGCCAGCAGTTTACAGGGTCGCTACAATGAGCAGTTCTTC. The chain combines TRBV6-5 with TRBJ2-1; possible D gene TRBD1, 6 bases. With 4 bases removed from V and 3 bases from J, the gap between germline ends came to 10 bases. Germline loops: CDR1 MNHEY, CDR2 SVGAGI. CDR3 length equals 14 residues.

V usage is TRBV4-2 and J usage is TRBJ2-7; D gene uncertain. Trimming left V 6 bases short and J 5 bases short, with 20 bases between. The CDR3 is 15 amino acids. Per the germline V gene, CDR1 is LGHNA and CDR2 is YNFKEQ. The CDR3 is CASSLDGSSWNEQYF. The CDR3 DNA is TGTGCCAGCAGTCTCGACGGATCGTCTTGGAACGAGCAGTACTTC.

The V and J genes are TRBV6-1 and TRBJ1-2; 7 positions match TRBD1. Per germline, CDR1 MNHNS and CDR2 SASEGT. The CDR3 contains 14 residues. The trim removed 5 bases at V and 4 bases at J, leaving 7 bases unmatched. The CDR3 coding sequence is TGTGCCAGCAGTCCTCGGGACAGCCTCTATGGCTACACCTTC. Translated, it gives CASSPRDSLYGYTF.

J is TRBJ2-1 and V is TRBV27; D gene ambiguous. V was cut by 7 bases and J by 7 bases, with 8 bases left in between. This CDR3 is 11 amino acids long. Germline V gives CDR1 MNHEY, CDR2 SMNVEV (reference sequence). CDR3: CASTLGNEQFF. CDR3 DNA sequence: TGTGCCAGCACCCTGGGGAATGAGCAGTTCTTC.

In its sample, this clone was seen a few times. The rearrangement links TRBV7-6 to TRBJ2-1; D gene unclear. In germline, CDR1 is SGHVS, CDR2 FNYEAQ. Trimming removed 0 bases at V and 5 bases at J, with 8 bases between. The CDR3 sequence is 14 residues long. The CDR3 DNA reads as TGTGCCAGCAGCTTAGCCCCGGTTAACAATGAGCAGTTCTTC. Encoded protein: CASSLAPVNNEQFF.

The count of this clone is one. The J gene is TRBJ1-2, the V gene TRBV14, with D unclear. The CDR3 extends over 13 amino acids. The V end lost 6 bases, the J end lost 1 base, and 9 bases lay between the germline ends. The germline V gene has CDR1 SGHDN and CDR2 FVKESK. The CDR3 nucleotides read TGTGCCAGCAGTCCCCAGTATAACTATGGCTACACCTTC. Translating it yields CASSPQYNYGYTF.

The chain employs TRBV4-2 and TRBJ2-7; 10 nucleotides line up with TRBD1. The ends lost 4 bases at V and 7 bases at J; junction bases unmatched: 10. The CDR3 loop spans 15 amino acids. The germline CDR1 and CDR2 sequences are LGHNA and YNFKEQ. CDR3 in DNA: TGTGCCAGCAGCCCCCCTCGGGACAGGGGTTGGGAGCAGTACTTC. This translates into CASSPPRDRGWEQYF.

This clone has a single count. The CDR3 reads CASSQDSRGWLFF. CDR3 in DNA: TGTGCCAGCAGTCAGGACAGCCGGGGCTGGCTGTTTTTT. This chain connects TRBV28 to TRBJ1-4; D possibly corresponds to TRBD1 (6 bases). Trimming removed 5 bases at V and 14 bases at J, with 18 bases between. CDR1 is MDHEN and CDR2 is SYDVKM in the germline V gene. CDR3 length: 13 amino acids.

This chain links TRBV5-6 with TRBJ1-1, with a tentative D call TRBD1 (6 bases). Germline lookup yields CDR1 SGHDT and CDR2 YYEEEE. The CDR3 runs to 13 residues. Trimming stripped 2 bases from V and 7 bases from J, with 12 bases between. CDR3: CASSFGGQGEAFF. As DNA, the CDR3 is TGTGCCAGCAGCTTTGGGGGGCAGGGTGAAGCTTTCTTT.

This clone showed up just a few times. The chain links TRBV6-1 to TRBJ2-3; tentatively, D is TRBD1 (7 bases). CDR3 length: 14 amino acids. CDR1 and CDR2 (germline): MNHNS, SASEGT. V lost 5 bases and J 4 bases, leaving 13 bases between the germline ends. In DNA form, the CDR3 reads TGTGCCAGCAGTATTCAGGGGGGCCCAGATACGCAGTATTTT. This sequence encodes CASSIQGGPDTQYF.

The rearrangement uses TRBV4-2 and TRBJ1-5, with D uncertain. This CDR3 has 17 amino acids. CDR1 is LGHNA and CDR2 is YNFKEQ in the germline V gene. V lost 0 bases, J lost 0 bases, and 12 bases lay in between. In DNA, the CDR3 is TGTGCCAGCAGCCAAGACGCCAGCAGGTATAGCAATCAGCCCCAGCATTTT. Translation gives CASSQDASRYSNQPQHF.

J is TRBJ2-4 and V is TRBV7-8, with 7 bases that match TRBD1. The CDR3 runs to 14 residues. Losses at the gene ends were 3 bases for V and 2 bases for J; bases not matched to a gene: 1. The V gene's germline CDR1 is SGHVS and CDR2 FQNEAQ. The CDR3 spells CASSLGQSKNIQYF. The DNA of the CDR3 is TGTGCCAGCAGCTTGGGACAGTCCAAAAACATTCAGTACTTC.

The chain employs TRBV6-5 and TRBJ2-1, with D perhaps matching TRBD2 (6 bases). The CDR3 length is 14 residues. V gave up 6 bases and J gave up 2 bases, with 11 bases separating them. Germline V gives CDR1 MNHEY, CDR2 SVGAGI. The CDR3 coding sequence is TGTGCCAGCAGACCCGGGAGTACCTACAATGAGCAGTTCTTC. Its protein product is CASRPGSTYNEQFF.

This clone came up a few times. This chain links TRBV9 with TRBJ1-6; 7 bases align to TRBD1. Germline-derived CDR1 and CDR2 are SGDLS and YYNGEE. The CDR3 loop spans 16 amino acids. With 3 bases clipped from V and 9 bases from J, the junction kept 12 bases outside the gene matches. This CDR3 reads CASSAPVTGVGSPLHF. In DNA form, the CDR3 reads TGTGCCAGCAGCGCCCCGGTCACAGGGGTTGGTTCACCCCTCCACTTT.

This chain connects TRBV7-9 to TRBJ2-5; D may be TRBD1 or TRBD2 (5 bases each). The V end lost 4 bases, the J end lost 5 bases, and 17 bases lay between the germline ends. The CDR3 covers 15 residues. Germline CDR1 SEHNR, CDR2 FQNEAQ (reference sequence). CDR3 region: CASSSGTVERETQYF. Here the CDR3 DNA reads TGTGCCAGCAGCTCGGGGACCGTAGAAAGGGAGACCCAGTACTTC.

CDR3 nucleotide sequence: TGTGCCAGCAGCTTATCAGGGCTCTATGGCTACACCTTC. Translation: CASSLSGLYGYTF. The V and J genes are TRBV7-2 and TRBJ1-2; D possibly corresponds to TRBD1 (5 bases). CDR3 size: 13 residues. From germline, CDR1 is SGHTA and CDR2 FQGNSA. V was clipped by 2 bases and J by 4 bases, with 8 bases between them.